This T cell receptor (beta chain) was obtained from a study of identical twins. Study-level findings and limits: Invariant cells of the MAIT and iNKT types might have partly distorted the zero-insertion analyses. Cross-sectional statistics, not tracking of the same donors, supported the conclusions. With beta out-of-frame sequences, excess sharing by twins was weaker. Beta clonotypes that were abundant in cord blood contained fewer insertions, a pattern absent from memory repertoires.

Details on this clonotype: Its antigen is as yet unknown.

One entry per CDR3 protein, called by TCRdb with MiXCR from the 5' RACE reads. Among just under 650,000 distinct CDR3 sequences listed, 7.1% were seen once. These data were also filed under a second study, of yellow fever vaccine responses in identical twins.

Sequencing was carried out using PBMCs. This receptor was taken from a young woman in good health.

CDR3 loop: CASSPGQGWGSNQPQHF. Here the CDR3 DNA reads TGTGCCAGCAGCCCGGGACAGGGATGGGGTAGCAATCAGCCCCAGCATTTT. J is TRBJ1-5 and V is TRBV7-8, with 9 bases aligning to TRBD1. The germline gives CDR1 SGHVS, CDR2 FQNEAQ. This CDR3 region has 17 residues. The ends lost 5 bases at V and 0 bases at J; junction bases unmatched: 8.